These 32 T cell receptor beta chains originate from one sample sequenced in a study of blood T cell repertoires in COVID-19. Some clones are missing from TCRdb's copy, which holds only in-frame ones; the method was immunoSEQ multiplex PCR. The repertoire includes approximately 250,000 clones, around 89% of them detected once, and around 2% sits in the top ten. Sequences were obtained from PBMCs or T cells enriched from blood (not recorded which). These receptors came from a woman aged 55-75 years in a cohort exposed to, infected with or recovered from COVID-19 (not recorded which).

This clone was seen only a few times. The chain combines TRBV10-3 with TRBJ2-7; perhaps TRBD2 as D (6 bases). Germline V gene lookup returns CDR1 ENHRY and CDR2 SYGVKD. V shed 7 bases and J shed 3 bases, with 13 bases lying between them. The CDR3 runs 13 residues. The CDR3 DNA is TGTGCCATCACCCGGGACTCGAGCTACGAGCAGTACTTC. Translated, it gives CAITRDSSYEQYF.

The rearrangement links TRBV11-3 to TRBJ2-1; D ambiguous. V lost 1 base to trimming and J lost 0 bases, with 4 bases between them. The CDR3 totals 14 residues. The germline V gene has CDR1 SGHNT and CDR2 YENEEA. The CDR3 DNA sequence: TGTGCCAGCAGCTTAGGAGGCTCCTACAATGAGCAGTTCTTC. Translated, it gives CASSLGGSYNEQFF.

V usage is TRBV6-5 and J usage is TRBJ1-2; D gene ambiguous. The CDR3 extends over 14 amino acids. V lost 2 bases and J 4 bases, leaving 11 bases between the germline ends. Germline V gene lookup returns CDR1 MNHEY and CDR2 SVGAGI. DNA for the CDR3: TGTGCCAGCAGTTACGAGGGCGGGCCCTATGGCTACACCTTC. This encodes CASSYEGGPYGYTF.

The rearrangement joins TRBV18 to TRBJ1-1, with D tentatively TRBD1 (6 bases). Germline assignment: CDR1 KGHSH and CDR2 LQKENI. The CDR3 runs to 14 residues. Trimming removed 4 bases from V and 4 bases from J, with 13 bases in between. The CDR3 sequence is CASSQGDPGTEAFF. CDR3 bases: TGTGCCAGCTCACAGGGGGACCCGGGCACTGAAGCTTTCTTT.

The chain recombines TRBV19 with TRBJ2-3, with a weak D call TRBD2 (7 bases). The ends were cut back, 5 bases at V and 6 bases at J, with 33 bases in the middle. Germline V gives CDR1 LNHDA, CDR2 SQIVND (reference sequence). The length of the CDR3 is 20 residues. The CDR3 sequence: CASSPRGGLTGQTNRDTQYF. The DNA for the CDR3 is TGTGCCAGTAGTCCTAGGGGGGGATTGACGGGCCAAACCAATCGGGATACGCAGTATTTT.

J is TRBJ2-7 and V is TRBV6-5; D perhaps matches TRBD1 (6 bases). V lost 7 bases and J 5 bases, leaving 15 bases between the germline ends. The germline gives CDR1 MNHEY, CDR2 SVGAGI. The CDR3 sequence is 13 residues long. CDR3: CASKLGDTNEQYF. CDR3 in DNA: TGTGCCAGCAAGCTCGGGGACACCAACGAGCAGTACTTC.

J is TRBJ1-4 and V is TRBV12-3 or TRBV12-4; 7 bases fit TRBD1. Germline trimming cut 6 bases from V and 13 bases from J; bases unmatched to any gene: 5. The CDR3 is made up of 11 amino acids. CDR3: CASSPGGRLFF. CDR3 bases: TGTGCCAGCAGCCCAGGGGGTAGACTGTTTTTT.

The chain joins TRBV7-9 to TRBJ1-2, with 11 positions matching TRBD1. V lost 9 bases and J lost 0; bases outside the gene matches: 9. CDR3 length: 16 residues. The V gene's germline CDR1 is SEHNR and CDR2 FQNEAQ (reference sequence). The CDR3 loop reads CASSGQGASANYGYTF. CDR3 in DNA: TGTGCCAGTTCAGGACAGGGGGCCTCAGCTAACTATGGCTACACCTTC.

The chain combines TRBV28 with TRBJ2-7; the match to TRBD1 covers 8 bases. Germline V gene sequence: CDR1 MDHEN, CDR2 SYDVKM. The V and J ends lost 6 bases and 3 bases, in that order; junction bases with no gene match: 4. The CDR3 loop spans 13 amino acids. The CDR3 sequence is CASSRGQGYEQYF. The CDR3 DNA is TGTGCCAGCAGCCGCGGACAGGGCTACGAGCAGTACTTC.

V usage is TRBV7-9 and J usage is TRBJ2-5; TRBD2 aligns across 11 bases. The V gene's germline CDR1 is SEHNR and CDR2 FQNEAQ (reference sequence). V gave up 6 bases and J gave up 5 bases; unmatched junction bases: 5. This CDR3 has 14 amino acids. The CDR3 loop reads CASSPLAGDETQYF. The CDR3 coding sequence is TGTGCCAGCAGTCCACTAGCGGGAGACGAGACCCAGTACTTC.

CDR3 DNA sequence: TGTGCCAGCAGTTTAAGAGGGACAGGGGGTATCCCCCTCCACTTT. Amino acids: CASSLRGTGGIPLHF. The chain employs TRBV27 and TRBJ1-6; 11 bases align to TRBD1. The CDR3 covers 15 residues. Germline loops: CDR1 MNHEY, CDR2 SMNVEV (reference sequence). After removal of 2 bases from V and 13 bases from J, the junction contained 7 bases not matched to a gene.

This rearrangement joins TRBV7-3 to TRBJ1-2, with D possibly being TRBD1 (5 bases). V lost 1 base and J lost 7, with 16 bases in between. This CDR3 is 15 amino acids long. The V gene's germline CDR1 is SGHTA and CDR2 FQGTGA. DNA of the CDR3: TGTGCCAGCAGCTTAAATGGCAGGGAAAGTGGTGGCTACACCTTC. It specifies CASSLNGRESGGYTF.

This clone is a singleton in its sample. DNA for the CDR3: TGCAGCGTTGAGCGACAGGGGCCCCGTTCTGGGGCTTTCTTT. Amino acids: CSVERQGPRSGAFF. The V gene is TRBV29-1, the J gene TRBJ1-1, with 8 positions matching TRBD1. V lost 3 bases and J lost 11; bases outside the gene matches: 14. Germline-derived CDR1 and CDR2 are SQVTM and ANQGSEA. The CDR3 covers 14 residues.

This clone came up once. This rearrangement joins TRBV4-3 to TRBJ2-1; D is unclear. Between the trimmed V and J ends, which lost 1 base and 10 bases, there was a span of 5 bases. Per the germline V gene, CDR1 is LGHNA and CDR2 is YSLEER. The CDR3 contains 11 residues. Here the CDR3 DNA reads TGCGCCAGCAGCCAAGCATCCGAGCAGTTCTTC. Residues: CASSQASEQFF.

This chain links TRBV11-2 with TRBJ2-3; no definite D call. There are 12 residues in the CDR3. In germline, CDR1 is SGHAT, CDR2 FQNNGV. V lost 3 bases and J lost 3, with 4 bases in between. The CDR3 loop reads CASSFGTDTQYF. CDR3 bases: TGTGCCAGCAGCTTCGGGACAGATACGCAGTATTTT. Full variable domain (outside the CDR3, taken from reference TRBV11-2 and TRBJ2-3): EAGVAQSPRYKIIEKRQSVAFWCNPISGHATLYWYQQILGQGPKLLIQFQNNGVVDDSQLPKDRFSAERLKGVDSTLKIQPAKLEDSAVYLCASSFGTDTQYFGPGTRLTVL.

The chain joins TRBV18 to TRBJ2-4; possible D gene TRBD2, 5 bases. Germline CDR1 reads KGHSH; CDR2 reads LQKENI. The CDR3 is 16 residues long. Trimming stripped 6 bases from V and 2 bases from J, with 17 bases between. CDR3: CASSPTLGETKNIQYF. The DNA for the CDR3 is TGTGCCAGCTCCCCTACACTCGGGGAAACCAAAAACATTCAGTACTTC. Drawing the rest from reference TRBV18 and TRBJ2-4, the complete variable domain is NAGVMQNPRHLVRRRGQEARLRCSPMKGHSHVYWYRQLPEEGLKFMVYLQKENIIDESGMPKERFSAEFPKEGPSILRIQQVVRGDSAAYFCASSPTLGETKNIQYFGAGTRLSVL.

This chain links TRBV30 with TRBJ1-4; the match to TRBD1 covers 9 bases. The CDR3 sequence is 13 residues long. V shed 8 bases, J shed 8 bases, and the junction held 9 bases outside the gene matches. Per germline, CDR1 GTSNPN and CDR2 SVGIG (reference sequence). CDR3 DNA sequence: TGTGCCAGAACAGGGGGCATAGGCGAAAAACTGTTTTTT. It specifies CARTGGIGEKLFF.

For this clone: Just one base apart from a much larger clone, this may be a read error. J is TRBJ2-2 and V is TRBV5-6; 8 bases match TRBD2. The CDR3 contains 16 residues. The germline gives CDR1 SGHDT, CDR2 YYEEEE. V shed 0 bases and J 6 bases; nucleotides not matched to a gene: 7. The CDR3 region is CASSLGGGRRAGELFF. As DNA, the CDR3 is TGTGCCAGCAGCTTGGGGGGCGGGAGGCGGGCCGGGGAGCTGTTTTTT. Full variable domain (missing parts from reference TRBV5-6 and TRBJ2-2): DAGVTQSPTHLIKTRGQQVTLRCSPKSGHDTVSWYQQALGQGPQFIFQYYEEEERQRGNFPDRFSGHQFPNYSSELNVNALLLGDSALYLCASSLGGGRRAGELFFGEGSRLTVL.

The chain uses TRBV10-3 and TRBJ2-7; D is possibly TRBD2 (5 bases). This CDR3 has 15 residues. V shed 0 bases and J shed 5 bases, with 14 bases lying between them. In germline, CDR1 is ENHRY, CDR2 SYGVKD. CDR3 residues: CAISESGSKGDEQYF. The CDR3 DNA is TGTGCCATCAGTGAGTCAGGTAGTAAGGGAGACGAGCAGTACTTC.

The chain employs TRBV29-1 and TRBJ2-1; 10 bases agree with TRBD2. V dropped 7 bases and J dropped 6; count of bases not matched to a gene: 6. The length of the CDR3 is 13 residues. Germline CDR1 reads SQVTM; CDR2 reads ANQGSEA. The CDR3: CSAAAGGPNEQFF. For the CDR3, the DNA is TGCAGCGCCGCAGCGGGAGGGCCCAATGAGCAGTTCTTC.

The chain joins TRBV7-2 to TRBJ1-2; D perhaps matches TRBD1 (5 bases). The germline V and J ends were trimmed by 3 bases and 4 bases, with 18 bases remaining between them. CDR3 size: 16 residues. CDR1 and CDR2 (germline): SGHTA, FQGNSA. CDR3 sequence reads: CASSFQPGGEIYGYTF. The CDR3 DNA reads TGTGCCAGCAGCTTCCAGCCGGGAGGGGAGATCTATGGCTACACCTTC.

This rearrangement joins TRBV5-4 to TRBJ1-1, with D uncertain. Germline V CDR1 and CDR2: SGHNT, YYREEE (reference sequence). V was shortened by 4 bases and J by 0 bases, with 13 bases between the two germline ends. The CDR3 spans 15 residues. For the CDR3, the DNA is TGTGCCAGCAGCCGCACAGATCTCCTGAACACTGAAGCTTTCTTT. Its translation is CASSRTDLLNTEAFF.

The chain combines TRBV6-2 or TRBV6-3 with TRBJ2-3; the D gene is possibly TRBD2 (5 bases). CDR1 is MNHEY, CDR2 SVGEGT, per germline. V dropped 6 bases and J dropped 5 bases, with 15 bases sitting between them. The CDR3 has 14 residues. The CDR3 DNA sequence: TGTGCCAGCAGCTTACTAGAGAGTGGAGATACGCAGTATTTT. Translation: CASSLLESGDTQYF.

The chain uses TRBV15 and TRBJ2-1; a weak D match, TRBD1 (6 bases). CDR3 length: 16 amino acids. CDR1 and CDR2 (germline): LNHNV, YYDKDF (reference sequence). Trimming took off 3 bases at V and 3 bases at J, with 15 bases between the two ends. The DNA of the CDR3 is TGTGCCACCAGCAGGGGATCGACAGGTATCTACAATGAGCAGTTCTTC. As protein: CATSRGSTGIYNEQFF.

This clone was seen just once. The V gene is TRBV18, the J gene TRBJ2-7, with 13 bases fitting TRBD2. V was clipped by 6 bases and J by 4 bases; unmatched bases: 6. There are 15 residues in the CDR3. The germline gives CDR1 KGHSH, CDR2 LQKENI. The CDR3 loop is CASSPGLAGVYEQYF. The DNA for the CDR3 is TGTGCCAGCTCTCCAGGACTAGCGGGAGTTTACGAGCAGTACTTC.

This clone has only one observation. One end of the junction is discordant with germline, which a read error may explain. The chain recombines TRBV7-7 with TRBJ2-5, with TRBD2 matching 9 bases. In germline, CDR1 is SSHAT, CDR2 FNYEAQ (reference sequence). CDR3 length: 15 residues. The CDR3 protein is CASSLGSGREETQYF. Written as DNA, the CDR3 is TGTGCTAGCAGCTTAGGTAGCGGGAGAGAGGAGACCCAGTACTTC.

This clone was picked up a small number of times. The chain carries TRBV7-9 and TRBJ1-3; TRBD1 might be the D (6 bases). This CDR3 is 14 amino acids long. The germline V gene encodes CDR1 SEHNR and CDR2 FQNEAQ (reference sequence). Trimming cost V 0 bases and J 11 bases, with 14 bases left between them. CDR3: CASSLAGGPDAIYF. The CDR3 DNA is TGTGCCAGCAGCTTAGCGGGGGGGCCAGACGCCATATATTTT.

This clone was recorded once. The gene calls are TRBV28 and TRBJ1-3; weak D call: TRBD1 (5 bases). The CDR3 is 15 amino acids. CDR1 is MDHEN and CDR2 is SYDVKM in the germline V gene. V gave up 6 bases and J gave up 0 bases, with 12 bases separating them. CDR3 in DNA: TGTGCCAGCAGCCTCGGGACTCGCTCTGGAAACACCATATATTTT. It specifies CASSLGTRSGNTIYF.

The CDR3 sequence is CASSPMRLAGGEQFF. CDR3 in DNA: TGTGCCAGCAGCCCTATGAGGCTAGCGGGAGGTGAGCAGTTCTTC. The genes are TRBV5-4 and TRBJ2-1; 11 nucleotides align to TRBD2. CDR1 and CDR2 (germline): SGHNT, YYREEE (reference sequence). After removal of 4 bases from V and 9 bases from J, the junction contained 9 bases not matched to a gene. CDR3 length equals 15 residues. The variable domain in full, completed from reference TRBV5-4 and TRBJ2-1, reads ETGVTQSPTHLIKTRGQQVTLRCSSQSGHNTVSWYQQALGQGPQFIFQYYREEENGRGNFPPRFSGLQFPNYSSELNVNALELDDSALYLCASSPMRLAGGEQFFGPGTRLTVL.

The chain has TRBV7-3 and TRBJ2-7; maybe TRBD2 (5 bases). This CDR3 contains 14 residues. The germline V gene has CDR1 SGHTA and CDR2 FQGTGA. The V gene lost 1 base and the J gene lost 0 bases, with 7 bases spanning the gap. The CDR3 bases are TGTGCCAGCAGCTTAAGAGCGGACTCCTACGAGCAGTACTTC. Translation: CASSLRADSYEQYF.

J is TRBJ2-2 and V is TRBV18; D is ambiguous. CDR1 is KGHSH and CDR2 is LQKENI in the germline V gene. V was cut by 5 bases and J by 3 bases, with 13 bases left in between. The CDR3 spans 15 residues. CDR3 amino acids: CASSETGTYTGELFF. The CDR3 bases are TGTGCCAGCTCAGAGACGGGTACCTACACCGGGGAGCTGTTTTTT.

CDR3 amino acids: CASSVGQGGQPQHF. In nucleotides, the CDR3 is TGCGCCAGCAGTGTTGGCCAGGGAGGTCAGCCCCAGCATTTT. The V call is TRBV10-2, the J call TRBJ1-5; possibly TRBD1 for D (5 bases). V lost 4 bases and J lost 6, with 13 bases in between. Germline-derived CDR1 and CDR2 are WSHSY and SAAADI. The CDR3 is 14 amino acids.